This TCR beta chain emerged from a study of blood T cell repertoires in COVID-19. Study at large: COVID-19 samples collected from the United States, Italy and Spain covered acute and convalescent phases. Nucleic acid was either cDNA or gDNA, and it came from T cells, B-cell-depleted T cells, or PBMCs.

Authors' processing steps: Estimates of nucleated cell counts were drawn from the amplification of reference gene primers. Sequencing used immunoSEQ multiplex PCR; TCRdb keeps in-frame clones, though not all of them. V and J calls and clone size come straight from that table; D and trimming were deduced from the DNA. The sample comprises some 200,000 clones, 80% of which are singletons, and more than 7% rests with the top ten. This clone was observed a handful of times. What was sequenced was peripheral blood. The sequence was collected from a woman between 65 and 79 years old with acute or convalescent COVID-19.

The CDR3 DNA reads TGTGCCAGTAGTTGGCCGGGACAGGGAGGCACTGAAGCTTTCTTT. Translating gives CASSWPGQGGTEAFF. The chain has TRBV19 and TRBJ1-1, with TRBD1 identical over 9 bases. This CDR3 region has 15 residues. Trimming removed 5 bases from V and 4 bases from J; junction bases left unmatched: 8. Germline values: CDR1 LNHDA, CDR2 SQIVND (reference sequence).